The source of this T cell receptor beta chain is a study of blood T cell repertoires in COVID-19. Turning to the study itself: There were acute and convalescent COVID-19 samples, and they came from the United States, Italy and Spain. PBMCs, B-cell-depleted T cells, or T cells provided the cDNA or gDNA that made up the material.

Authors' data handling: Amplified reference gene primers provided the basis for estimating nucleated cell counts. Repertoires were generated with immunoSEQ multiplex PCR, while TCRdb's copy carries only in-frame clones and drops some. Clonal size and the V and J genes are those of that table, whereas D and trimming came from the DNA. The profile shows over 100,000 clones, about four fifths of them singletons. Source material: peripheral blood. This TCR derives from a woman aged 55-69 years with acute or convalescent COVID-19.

The CDR3 here is CASSLSGHTYNEQFF. The CDR3 DNA reads TGTGCCAGCAGCTTGTCCGGACACACCTACAATGAGCAGTTCTTC. V usage is TRBV5-5 and J usage is TRBJ2-1, with a tentative D call TRBD1 (5 bases). This CDR3 contains 15 residues. The germline V and J ends were trimmed by 1 base and 2 bases, with 10 bases remaining between them. Germline CDR1 is SGHKS and CDR2 is YYEKEE (reference sequence). The entire variable domain, with the rest obtained from reference TRBV5-5 and TRBJ2-1, is as follows: DAGVTQSPTHLIKTRGQQVTLRCSPISGHKSVSWYQQVLGQGPQFIFQYYEKEERGRGNFPDRFSARQFPNYSSELNVNALLLGDSALYLCASSLSGHTYNEQFFGPGTRLTVL.